Following are 14 T cell receptor beta chains from one sample sequenced in a study of a mutant IDH1 vaccine in newly diagnosed glioma. Their specific antigens are unknown. Noted time point: week 23, last vaccination. A single vaccine dose contained 300 ug of mutant IDH1 20-mer peptide, and topical imiquimod was used with it. Here immunoSEQ multiplex PCR was the method, and the copy in TCRdb shows in-frame clones only, minus some. The sample yields about 40,000 clones, around four fifths seen once. The specimen comprised PBMCs, sampled from a glioma patient whose treatment included an IDH1 peptide vaccine. These receptors were obtained from a man aged 45 to 65 with glioma.

V and J are TRBV2 and TRBJ2-1; weak D call: TRBD2 (5 bases). Germline V CDR1 and CDR2: SNHLY, FYNNEI. V was clipped by 4 bases and J by 4 bases, with 8 bases between them. This CDR3 comprises 13 residues. CDR3 protein: CASSGTGYNEQFF. CDR3 nucleotides: TGTGCCAGCAGTGGGACTGGATACAATGAGCAGTTCTTC.

The V gene is TRBV6-5, the J gene TRBJ2-3, with TRBD2 identical over 11 bases. There are 15 residues in the CDR3. The V gene's germline CDR1 is MNHEY and CDR2 SVGAGI. The V gene end was trimmed by 5 bases and the J gene end by 7 bases; junction bases not matched to a gene: 8. The CDR3 DNA reads TGTGCCAGCAGTAGATTAGCGGGGGGGCTTCATACGCAGTATTTT. Translating gives CASSRLAGGLHTQYF.

V gene TRBV29-1 combines with J gene TRBJ2-5; D gene uncertain. Germline V lookup: CDR1 SQVTM, CDR2 ANQGSEA. Trimming left V 0 bases short and J 5 bases short, with 10 bases between. The CDR3 has 13 residues. The CDR3: CSVEDSRRETQYF. CDR3 nucleotide sequence: TGCAGCGTTGAAGACTCTCGGCGGGAGACCCAGTACTTC.

The genes are TRBV4-1 and TRBJ1-5; 8 nucleotides line up with TRBD1. Germline trimming cut 4 bases from V and 6 bases from J; bases unmatched to any gene: 8. This CDR3 is built from 15 residues. CDR1 is MGHRA, CDR2 YSYEKL, per germline. CDR3 in amino acids: CASSRNPQGAQPQHF. In DNA form, the CDR3 reads TGCGCCAGCAGCCGTAATCCCCAGGGGGCTCAGCCCCAGCATTTT.

The rearrangement uses TRBV27 and TRBJ1-1; TRBD1 matches at 8 bases. Germline values: CDR1 MNHEY, CDR2 SMNVEV (reference sequence). Losses at the gene ends were 2 bases for V and 7 bases for J; bases not matched to a gene: 3. This CDR3 region has 13 residues. The CDR3 sequence is CASSLAGGSEAFF. The CDR3 coding sequence is TGTGCCAGCAGTTTAGCAGGGGGCAGTGAAGCTTTCTTT.

The genes are TRBV9 and TRBJ1-6; D is unclear. Germline V gives CDR1 SGDLS, CDR2 YYNGEE. Trimming left V 0 bases short and J 5 bases short, with 12 bases between. This CDR3 spans 16 amino acids. The CDR3 DNA reads as TGTGCCAGCAGCGTAGAGTCTAGGCCGCATAATTCACCCCTCCACTTT. Its translation: CASSVESRPHNSPLHF.

This chain links TRBV18 with TRBJ2-5; 10 bases agree with TRBD2. In germline, CDR1 is KGHSH, CDR2 LQKENI. This CDR3 is 14 amino acids long. V trimming: 2 bases; J trimming: 4 bases; junction bases outside the gene matches: 1. The CDR3 region has the DNA TGTGCCAGCTCACCAACTAGCGGGGCAGAGACCCAGTACTTC. Amino acid sequence: CASSPTSGAETQYF.

J is TRBJ1-2 and V is TRBV6-1; no definite D call. The CDR3 extends over 12 amino acids. The germline gives CDR1 MNHNS, CDR2 SASEGT. V lost 5 bases and J lost 6, with 10 bases in between. The CDR3 DNA sequence: TGTGCCAGCAGTTCTTGGTTCCATGGCTACACCTTC. The encoded protein is CASSSWFHGYTF.

The chain carries TRBV5-4 and TRBJ1-3; the D is unclear. This CDR3 spans 13 amino acids. V lost 0 bases to trimming and J lost 3 bases, with 4 bases between them. Germline V lookup: CDR1 SGHNT, CDR2 YYREEE (reference sequence). Here the CDR3 DNA reads TGTGCCAGCAGCTTGGTGGGTGGAAACACCATATATTTT. This translates into CASSLVGGNTIYF.

The rearrangement uses TRBV10-3 and TRBJ1-5; 7 bases agree with TRBD1. V trimming: 8 bases; J trimming: 6 bases; junction bases outside the gene matches: 10. CDR3 length equals 14 residues. Germline assignment: CDR1 ENHRY and CDR2 SYGVKD. The CDR3 coding sequence is TGTGCCATCGGGAGGGGGCGCGACGCTCAGCCCCAGCATTTT. Its translation: CAIGRGRDAQPQHF.

The J gene is TRBJ2-1, the V gene TRBV4-1; D unresolved. The CDR3 loop spans 17 amino acids. With 4 bases removed from V and 2 bases from J, the gap between germline ends came to 18 bases. Per the germline V gene, CDR1 is MGHRA and CDR2 is YSYEKL. CDR3 DNA sequence: TGCGCCAGCAGCCCAAGATCTGGCACCCAGGCCTACAATGAGCAGTTCTTC. This translates into CASSPRSGTQAYNEQFF.

The chain combines TRBV7-2 with TRBJ2-5, with 9 bases identical to TRBD2. Germline V lookup: CDR1 SGHTA, CDR2 FQGNSA. V was pared by 5 bases and J by 7 bases, with 14 bases of the junction left unmatched. The length of the CDR3 is 16 residues. The CDR3 region is CASSRRIAGALGTQYF. The CDR3, as DNA: TGTGCCAGCAGCCGCCGAATAGCGGGGGCCCTTGGGACCCAGTACTTC.

The chain is built from TRBV5-8 and TRBJ2-5; D is unresolved. Trimming took 4 bases from V and 4 from J, leaving 8 bases between them. The CDR3 contains 12 residues. Germline V CDR1 and CDR2: SGHTS, YDEGEE. CDR3 nucleotides: TGTGCCAGCAGCGGGCAGTCAGAGACCCAGTACTTC. This translates into CASSGQSETQYF.

The rearrangement joins TRBV5-1 to TRBJ1-3; D call uncertain. The germline CDR1 and CDR2 sequences are SGHRS and YFSETQ. The CDR3 runs to 12 residues. V was cut by 7 bases and J by 6 bases, with 11 bases left in between. CDR3 in DNA: TGCGCCAGCTCTGATACCGAAAACACCATATATTTT. Its protein product is CASSDTENTIYF.